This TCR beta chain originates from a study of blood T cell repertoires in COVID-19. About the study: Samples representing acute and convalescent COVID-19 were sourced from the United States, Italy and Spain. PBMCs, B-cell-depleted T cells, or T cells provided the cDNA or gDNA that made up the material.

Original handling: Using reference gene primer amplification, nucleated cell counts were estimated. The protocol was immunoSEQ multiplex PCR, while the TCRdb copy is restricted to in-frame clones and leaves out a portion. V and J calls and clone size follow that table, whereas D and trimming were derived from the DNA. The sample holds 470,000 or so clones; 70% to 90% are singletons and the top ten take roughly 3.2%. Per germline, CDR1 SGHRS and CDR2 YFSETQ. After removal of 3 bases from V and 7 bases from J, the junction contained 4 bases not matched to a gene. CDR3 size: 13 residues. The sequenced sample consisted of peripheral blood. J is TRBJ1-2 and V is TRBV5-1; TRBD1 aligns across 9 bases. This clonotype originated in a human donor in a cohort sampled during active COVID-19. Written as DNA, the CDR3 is TGCGCCAGCAGCTGGGACAGGGAAGGTGGCTACACCTTC. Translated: CASSWDREGGYTF.